Listed below are T cell receptor beta chains from one sample, sequenced in a study of blood T cell repertoires in COVID-19. Produced via immunoSEQ multiplex PCR; TCRdb's table is partial and in-frame only. Among a few hundred thousand clones listed, roughly 90% were seen once. Sample: PBMCs or T cells enriched from blood (not recorded which). These receptors were collected from a man aged 18 to 30 with acute COVID-19. Both conserved end residues are part of each CDR3. The D gene is left open where the match is weak. Size is stated for part of the rows, as once, few or many counts, or as a class when the clone is expanded.

j_call v_call d_call clone_size cdr3_aa cdr3_nt
TRBJ1-5 TRBV30 - - CAWSTGVNQPQHF TGTGCCTGGAGTACCGGGGTAAATCAGCCCCAGCATTTT
TRBJ2-5 TRBV10-1 - once CASSPGAEETQYF TGCGCCAGCAGCCCAGGGGCAGAAGAGACCCAGTACTTC
TRBJ2-3 TRBV5-4 - - CASSAGTLGTDTQYF TGTGCCAGCAGCGCGGGTACACTAGGCACAGATACGCAGTATTTT
TRBJ2-5 TRBV9 TRBD2 - CASSSGTSREETQYF TGTGCCAGCAGCTCCGGGACTAGCAGGGAAGAGACCCAGTACTTC
TRBJ1-4 TRBV25-1 - - CASSDSRTGEKLFF TGTGCCAGCAGTGATAGCAGGACTGGGGAAAAACTGTTTTTT
TRBJ2-1 TRBV25-1 TRBD1 - CASSESGGSYNEQFF TGTGCCAGCAGTGAATCAGGGGGCTCCTACAATGAGCAGTTCTTC
TRBJ2-7 TRBV28 TRBD1 - CASSSAGTGAFEQYF TGTGCCAGCAGTTCAGCCGGGACAGGGGCGTTCGAGCAGTACTTC
TRBJ2-7 TRBV28 - - CASKEGGNGEYF TGTGCCAGCAAAGAGGGCGGGAACGGGGAGTACTTC
TRBJ1-1 TRBV25-1 TRBD1 - CASSTDRDMNTEAFF TGTGCCAGCAGTACTGACAGGGATATGAACACTGAAGCTTTCTTT
TRBJ2-2 TRBV19 - - CASSPGITGVPLARTGELFF TGTGCCAGTAGTCCCGGTATCACAGGTGTCCCCCTAGCGCGCACCGGGGAGCTGTTTTTT
TRBJ1-2 TRBV11-3 - - CASSSEGLRTDFNYGYTF TGTGCCAGCAGTTCAGAGGGTTTAAGGACAGATTTTAACTATGGCTACACCTTC
TRBJ2-5 TRBV30 TRBD1 - CAWSSPQGAQETQYF TGTGCCTGGAGTTCCCCCCAGGGGGCACAAGAGACCCAGTACTTC